The 24 T cell receptor beta chains listed next were all sequenced from one sample in a study of vaccination and CD4 T cells after COVID-19. Oncomine TCR Beta short-read sequencing was applied to DNA from cultured CD4+ T cells. MiXCR was run by TCRdb on the PCR reads, yielding one entry per CDR3 protein. Found here are about 15,000 distinct CDR3 sequences, approximately 53% of them singletons; the top ten hold 10%. The treatment was: approximately nine-day PBMC culture with coronavirus spike peptide pools or control peptides (ViraFEST assay). For these receptors, no antigen is known. The sequenced sample was CD4+ T cells from blood, cultured in vitro. The source of these receptors is a human donor who had recovered from COVID-19.

The CDR3 loop is CSARDDTVTDTQYF. The CDR3 bases are TGCAGTGCTAGAGATGACACAGTCACAGATACGCAGTATTTT. This chain connects TRBV20-1 to TRBJ2-3; D call uncertain. The ends were cut back, 0 bases at V and 2 bases at J, with 9 bases in the middle. The CDR3 is 14 amino acids. CDR1 and CDR2 from the germline V gene are DFQATT and SNEGSKA (reference sequence).

The chain links TRBV7-3 to TRBJ1-2; 9 nucleotides align to TRBD1. The CDR3 has 15 residues. CDR1 is SGHTA and CDR2 is FQGTGA in the germline V gene. V lost 4 bases and J lost 8; bases outside the gene matches: 11. The CDR3 DNA follows: TGTGCCAGCAGCTCCCAAGGGACAGGGTATAACGGCTACACCTTC. Translating gives CASSSQGTGYNGYTF.

This clonotype was seen a few times. The V call is TRBV6-1, the J call TRBJ2-3, with D hard to call. This CDR3 spans 14 amino acids. The V and J ends lost 6 bases and 3 bases respectively, with 13 bases between them. Germline lookup yields CDR1 MNHNS and CDR2 SASEGT. The CDR3 region has the DNA TGTGCCAGCAGACACATGAGAGTGACAGATACGCAGTATTTT. Translated, it gives CASRHMRVTDTQYF.

This clonotype has only a few counts. This chain uses TRBV7-2 with TRBJ2-5; 9 bases match TRBD2. The germline gives CDR1 SGHTA, CDR2 FQGNSA. J gave up 1 base and V 1 base, and 4 bases lay outside the gene matches. This CDR3 spans 16 amino acids. The CDR3 sequence is CASSLGTSAFQETQYF. CDR3 in DNA: TGTGCCAGCAGCTTAGGGACTAGCGCCTTCCAAGAGACCCAGTACTTC.

Here the CDR3 DNA reads TGTGCCGGGCGGACAGGGTACGAAAAACTGTTTTTT. Encoded protein: CAGRTGYEKLFF. This chain joins TRBV2 and TRBJ1-4, with TRBD1 identical over 8 bases. The CDR3 covers 12 residues. The germline V gene encodes CDR1 SNHLY and CDR2 FYNNEI. V shed 11 bases and J 8 bases; nucleotides not matched to a gene: 7.

The J gene is TRBJ2-3, the V gene TRBV2; TRBD2 is a possible D gene (6 bases). V lost 3 bases and J lost 5, with 12 bases in between. Germline CDR1 and CDR2: SNHLY and FYNNEI. The CDR3 is 14 amino acids. CDR3 sequence reads: CASSEGGAGDTQYF. In nucleotides, the CDR3 is TGTGCCAGCAGTGAGGGCGGGGCGGGAGATACGCAGTATTTT.

The chain has TRBV7-2 and TRBJ2-1; D not resolved. V dropped 1 base and J dropped 6 bases, with 7 bases sitting between them. The CDR3 covers 13 residues. Germline V gene lookup returns CDR1 SGHTA and CDR2 FQGNSA. This CDR3 is CASSLGRFNEQFF. CDR3 DNA: TGTGCCAGCAGCTTAGGTCGTTTCAATGAGCAGTTCTTC.

There are a few counts of this clonotype. The chain combines TRBV7-2 with TRBJ1-5, with TRBD1 matching 11 bases. From germline, CDR1 is SGHTA and CDR2 FQGNSA. The CDR3 totals 16 residues. V was pared by 3 bases and J by 6 bases, with 7 bases of the junction left unmatched. CDR3 nucleotides: TGTGCCAGCAGCTTCACCGGGACAGGGGGATTTCAGCCCCAGCATTTT. As protein: CASSFTGTGGFQPQHF. The full variable domain, in which reference TRBV7-2 and TRBJ1-5 provide the parts outside the CDR3, is GAGVSQSPSNKVTEKGKDVELRCDPISGHTALYWYRQSLGQGLEFLIYFQGNSAPDKSGLPSDRFSAERTGGSVSTLTIQRTQQEDSAVYLCASSFTGTGGFQPQHFGDGTRLSIL.

The chain has TRBV10-2 and TRBJ2-1; weak D call: TRBD2 (5 bases). The CDR3 spans 12 residues. CDR1 and CDR2 from the germline V gene are WSHSY and SAAADI. Trimming took off 5 bases at V and 5 bases at J, with 7 bases between the two ends. The CDR3 DNA is TGCGCCAGCAGTAACGGGGACAATGAGCAGTTCTTC. Amino acid sequence: CASSNGDNEQFF.

The CDR3: CASSSQGGRTEAFF. The CDR3 coding sequence is TGTGCCAGCAGCTCCCAGGGGGGTCGGACTGAAGCTTTCTTT. The rearrangement links TRBV28 to TRBJ1-1; 7 bases fit TRBD1. Looked up from germline, CDR1 is MDHEN and CDR2 is SYDVKM. The trim removed 6 bases at V and 5 bases at J, leaving 9 bases unmatched. CDR3 length: 14 residues.

The chain employs TRBV20-1 and TRBJ2-7, with D tentatively TRBD2 (6 bases). V was shortened by 3 bases and J by 5 bases, with 20 bases between the two germline ends. This CDR3 contains 15 residues. Germline assignment: CDR1 DFQATT and CDR2 SNEGSKA (reference sequence). DNA for the CDR3: TGCAGTGCTAGCGGTCATCCGGGGACTTTGGACGAGCAGTACTTC. Its protein is CSASGHPGTLDEQYF.

The gene calls are TRBV20-1 and TRBJ2-3; no clear D gene. Germline loops: CDR1 DFQATT, CDR2 SNEGSKA (reference sequence). This CDR3 has 12 residues. Deletions cut 3 bases from V and 2 bases from J, with 6 bases between. CDR3 coding DNA: TGCAGTGCTAGCCAGGCCACAGATACGCAGTATTTT. This translates into CSASQATDTQYF.

The J gene is TRBJ2-2, the V gene TRBV12-3 or TRBV12-4, with unresolved D. V shed 3 bases and J shed 6 bases, with 17 bases lying between them. The CDR3 has 16 residues. CDR3 DNA sequence: TGTGCCAGCAGTTTGTGGTCGTTTCGGGTGTCCGGGGAGCTGTTTTTT. As protein: CASSLWSFRVSGELFF.

CDR3 sequence reads: CASSSYMAGELFF. CDR3 sequence (DNA): TGTGCCAGCAGCTCCTATATGGCCGGGGAGCTGTTTTTT. The V gene is TRBV7-9, the J gene TRBJ2-2; D ambiguous. CDR1 is SEHNR and CDR2 is FQNEAQ in the germline V gene (reference sequence). The CDR3 spans 13 residues. Trimming cost V 4 bases and J 6 bases, with 9 bases left between them.

In this sample, this clonotype turned up a few times. The rearrangement links TRBV6-1 to TRBJ2-7; the D gene could be TRBD1 or TRBD2 (5 bases each). Trimming took off 6 bases at V and 1 base at J, with 16 bases between the two ends. There are 15 residues in the CDR3. Germline assignment: CDR1 MNHNS and CDR2 SASEGT. In DNA form, the CDR3 reads TGTGCCAGCAGGAGGTGGGACGAAGGGTCCTACGAGCAGTACTTC. It specifies CASRRWDEGSYEQYF.

The CDR3 sequence: CASSLVAAGELFF. The DNA for the CDR3 is TGTGCCAGCAGCTTAGTAGCGGCCGGGGAGCTGTTTTTT. The chain recombines TRBV7-2 with TRBJ2-2; D is perhaps TRBD2 (6 bases). This CDR3 contains 13 residues. V shed 1 base and J shed 6 bases, with 6 bases lying between them. The V gene's germline CDR1 is SGHTA and CDR2 FQGNSA.

The V call is TRBV6-5, the J call TRBJ1-5; no definite D call. Germline V CDR1 and CDR2: MNHEY, SVGAGI. The CDR3 is 14 residues long. V was clipped by 0 bases and J by 4 bases, with 7 bases between them. Here the CDR3 DNA reads TGTGCCAGCAGTTACTCGATGGGGAATCAGCCCCAGCATTTT. Protein product: CASSYSMGNQPQHF.

This clonotype was seen a few times. J is TRBJ1-2 and V is TRBV21-1. TRBV21-1 is annotated as a pseudogene. The CDR3 covers 14 residues. The DNA of the CDR3 is TGTGCCAGCAGCCCCGATGTGTCGGACTATGGCTACACCTTC. Translation: CASSPDVSDYGYTF.

The V and J genes are TRBV2 and TRBJ1-6; D possibly corresponds to TRBD1 (5 bases). Trimming took 4 bases from V and 7 from J, leaving 14 bases between them. The CDR3 is 15 residues long. CDR1 and CDR2 from the germline V gene are SNHLY and FYNNEI. CDR3 amino acids: CASSAPGGTNSPLHF. The CDR3 bases are TGTGCCAGCAGTGCCCCCGGCGGGACCAATTCACCCCTCCACTTT.

This clonotype was observed a handful of times. V gene TRBV6-5 combines with J gene TRBJ1-6; D remains unclear. CDR1 is MNHEY, CDR2 SVGAGI, per germline. V lost 2 bases, J lost 6 bases, and 2 bases lay in between. CDR3 length: 12 amino acids. CDR3 sequence: CASSYTNSPLHF. CDR3 bases: TGTGCCAGCAGTTACACTAATTCACCCCTCCACTTT.

Details on this clonotype: This may be a read error: a much more frequent sequence differs by one nucleotide. The chain is built from TRBV11-3 and TRBJ2-7, with TRBD2 matching over 9 bases. Germline assignment: CDR1 SGHNT and CDR2 YENEEA. The CDR3 is 14 residues long. CDR3 loop: CASSSSSGMYEQNF. As DNA, the CDR3 is TGTGCCAGCAGCTCGTCTAGCGGGATGTACGAGCAGAACTTC.

The chain uses TRBV2 and TRBJ1-1, with D perhaps matching TRBD1 (6 bases). CDR3 length: 13 amino acids. Germline values: CDR1 SNHLY, CDR2 FYNNEI. Trimming took 6 bases from V and 3 from J, leaving 11 bases between them. This chain's CDR3 is CASSPYRDTEAFF. The CDR3 nucleotides read TGTGCCAGCAGCCCCTACAGGGACACTGAAGCTTTCTTT. The whole variable domain, remainder taken from reference TRBV2 and TRBJ1-1, is EPEVTQTPSHQVTQMGQEVILRCVPISNHLYFYWYRQILGQKVEFLVSFYNNEISEKSEIFDDQFSVERPDGSNFTLKIRSTKLEDSAMYFCASSPYRDTEAFFGQGTRLTVV.

This rearrangement joins TRBV11-3 to TRBJ1-1; D gene unclear. The V gene lost 0 bases and the J gene lost 4 bases, with 9 bases spanning the gap. The CDR3 consists of 14 residues. Per germline, CDR1 SGHNT and CDR2 YENEEA. The DNA for the CDR3 is TGTGCCAGCAGCTTAGAGGTTAGGAGCACTGAAGCTTTCTTT. This encodes CASSLEVRSTEAFF.

This rearrangement joins TRBV20-1 to TRBJ1-1; TRBD1 is a possible D gene (6 bases). Per the germline V gene, CDR1 is DFQATT and CDR2 is SNEGSKA (reference sequence). CDR3 length: 14 residues. Deletions cut 6 bases from V and 5 bases from J, with 19 bases between. The CDR3 reads CSASYVGGGTEAFF. CDR3 sequence (DNA): TGCAGTGCAAGCTATGTAGGGGGGGGGACTGAAGCTTTCTTT.